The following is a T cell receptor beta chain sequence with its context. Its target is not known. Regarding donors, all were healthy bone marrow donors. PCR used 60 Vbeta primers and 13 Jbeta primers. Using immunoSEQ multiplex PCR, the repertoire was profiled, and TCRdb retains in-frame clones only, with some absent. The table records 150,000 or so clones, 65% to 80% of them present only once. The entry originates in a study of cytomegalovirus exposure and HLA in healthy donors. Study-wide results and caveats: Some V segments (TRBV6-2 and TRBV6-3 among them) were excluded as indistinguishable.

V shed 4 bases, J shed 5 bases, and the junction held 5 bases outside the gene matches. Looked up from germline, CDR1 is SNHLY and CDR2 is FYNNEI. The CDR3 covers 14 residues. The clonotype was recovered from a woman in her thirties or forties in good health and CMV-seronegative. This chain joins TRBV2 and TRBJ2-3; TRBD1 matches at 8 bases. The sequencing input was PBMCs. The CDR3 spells CASSVTGGIDTQYF. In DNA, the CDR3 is TGTGCCAGCAGTGTTACAGGGGGGATAGATACGCAGTATTTT.